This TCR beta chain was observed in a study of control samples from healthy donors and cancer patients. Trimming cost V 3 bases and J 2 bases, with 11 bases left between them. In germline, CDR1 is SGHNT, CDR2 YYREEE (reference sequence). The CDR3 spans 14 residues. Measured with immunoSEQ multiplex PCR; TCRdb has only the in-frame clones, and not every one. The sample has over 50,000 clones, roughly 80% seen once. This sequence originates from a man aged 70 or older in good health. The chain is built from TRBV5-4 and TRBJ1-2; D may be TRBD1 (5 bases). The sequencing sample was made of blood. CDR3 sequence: CASSSLGGNYGYTF. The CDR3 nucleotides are TGTGCCAGCAGCTCGCTGGGGGGAAACTATGGCTACACCTTC. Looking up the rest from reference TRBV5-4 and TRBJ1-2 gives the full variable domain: ETGVTQSPTHLIKTRGQQVTLRCSSQSGHNTVSWYQQALGQGPQFIFQYYREEENGRGNFPPRFSGLQFPNYSSELNVNALELDDSALYLCASSSLGGNYGYTFGSGTRLTVV.